This T cell receptor (beta chain) was documented in a study of cytomegalovirus exposure and HLA in healthy donors (dated by TCRdb to the late 2010s). Notes on the research overall: An earlier analysis of a few hundred of the donors reported 276 Gb of sequence data and around 120 million unique TCR beta sequences obtained from some 170 million T cells. An early release covering roughly 600 HLA-typed donors comprised about 300 gigabases of sequencing data and roughly 86 million unique TCR sequences. Of the roughly 420 genotyped donors, less than 90% were placed in the genetic ancestry cluster associated with self-reported Caucasian donors. The aim of the study was to test whether cataloging public T cell receptors could identify signatures of past pathogen exposure. The study used immunosequencing to profile the T cell repertoires of 666 subjects and linked those repertoires to cytomegalovirus serostatus. Besides the first cohort of roughly 700 subjects, a separate validation cohort made up of about 120 different subjects was used. High-throughput TCR immunosequencing, statistical association of individual TCRs with disease status, and machine learning were combined to predict cytomegalovirus infection status. A later analysis re-analyzed previously published TCR beta repertoires from roughly 630 donors and added high-resolution HLA genotyping to study TCR occurrence patterns. Rather than drawing on any new phenotypic data, the later analysis identified candidate immune exposures from TCR beta sequences and the way those sequences occurred across donors. An earlier analysis of 587 of the donors used high-throughput TCR beta sequencing to judge whether each TCR beta V gene segment behaved as functional or pseudogenic. Donor age, sex, ethnicity and CMV serostatus were compiled alongside the repertoire data. In a later genetic analysis, genome-wide SNP genotypes for 398 of the 666 donors were used, and that subset was treated as a discovery cohort. Every repertoire in the discovery cohort had been generated on one and the same sequencing platform. Both class I and class II loci were covered by HLA typing, at four-digit resolution. Typing coverage differed by locus: A, B, C, DRB1 and DQB1 were typed in roughly 620-640 donors, DQA1 in roughly 500, DPA1 in around 580, and DPB1 in 472. Four or five DR-DQ haplotypes were handled as single units for association and clustering because linkage in the cohort was strong. Among 300 to 450 genotyped donors of the cohort, an average of about 240,000 unique TCR beta nucleotide sequences were sequenced per donor, around 20% of them non-productive. Broader findings and caveats from the paper: The presence/absence analyses assumed that sequencing depth was roughly uniform across donors, and that assumption may not be true. A cluster of highly shared sequence variants was judged likely to be a technical artifact of the sequencing pipeline. Across donors, most TCR sequences were observed very rarely, whereas some public TCRs were present in many individuals. It was suggested by the authors that the approach could potentially be generalized to other disease states and immunological phenotypes. Some IMGT-functional V segments, including TRBV6-2 and TRBV6-3, could not be told apart with the 87-base-pair reads, so those segments were excluded. For the cohort, immune exposure information was limited to CMV serostatus. According to a later analysis, TCR association rates differed among HLA loci, with DRB1 alleles showing the most associated TCRs and HLA-C alleles showing the fewest. The classifier was reported to diagnose cytomegalovirus status with high specificity and sensitivity in both the original cohort and the validation cohort. Only TCR beta chains were sequenced in this cohort, and the absence of alpha or paired-chain data limited detectable features. Strong co-occurrence of HLA alleles, especially DR and DQ, made assigning TCR associations to individual alleles difficult. A further reported finding was that TCR beta sequences accurately predicted the HLA-A and HLA-B alleles for most subjects in the first cohort. A total of 164 TCR beta chains were listed by the study as associated with cytomegalovirus. A few of the identified cytomegalovirus-associated TCR beta chains were confirmed in vitro to be specific for cytomegalovirus antigens. According to a later analysis, parvovirus B19, influenza, CMV and Epstein-Barr virus appeared linked to several top co-occurrence clusters. Linkage disequilibrium might explain the correlated functional status among segregating V segments, but an unknown experimental factor could not be excluded. A later analysis associated 15,000 or so TCR beta sequences with specific HLA alleles at a false discovery rate of 0.05. In a later genetic analysis, fewer N-insertions in productive TCRs were reported among donors in an Asian-associated ancestry cluster than the 666-donor mean. Because HLA typing was unavailable for some donors at each locus, only the typed subset was used in association tests. Because counts were too low, more than 15 rarely observed V segments, including chromosome 9 orphons, were left out of the earlier analysis of some 640 of the donors. A later analysis found that most CMV-associated TCR beta chains appeared HLA-restricted, with HLA associations seemingly driven largely by CMV exposure. An earlier analysis of around 600 of the donors showed that most TCR beta V segments appeared in productive rearrangements either about 87% or about 30% of the time, which broadly matched IMGT annotations. In a later analysis, HLA-associated TCR beta chains were found to be more clonally expanded and to have lower generation probabilities than equally common non-associated chains. In a later genetic analysis, a missense DCLRE1C variant was associated with V-gene and J-gene trimming of TCR beta chains, and the association was replicated in an independent cohort.

The CDR3 sequence holds 16 residues, the cysteine and phenylalanine included. The sequence is cut down to CDR3 DNA, 48 bases in frame from base 1. As encoded in the germline V gene, CDR1 is SGHAT while CDR2 is FQNNGV. Trimming takes 0 bases off V and 6 bases off J; junction bases not matched to a gene: 8. The library was made by the immunoSEQ multiplex PCR assay. For the multiplex PCR, a mixture combining 60 forward primers for TCR Vbeta segments and 13 reverse primers for TCR Jbeta segments was used. The CDR3 region of rearranged TCR beta genes was amplified from genomic DNA by a multiplex PCR assay. The Illumina HiSeq System was used to sequence the amplified TCR beta libraries as 87-base-pair reads. The authors' analysis ran thus. In a later analysis, 70 million to 95 million unique TCR beta chains were counted across the 650 to 750 repertoires, and some 10 million of these chains were shared by at least two donors. A nearest-neighbor algorithm error-corrected the raw reads and collapsed the reads into unique sequences, merging closely related sequences to remove PCR and sequencing errors. V, D and J gene segments were assigned by aligning CDR3 sequences to IMGT reference sequences. For a sequence to be retained, a match of at least six nucleotides to both a V gene segment and a J gene segment was required. Rearrangements were classified as productive when the CDR3 lacked stop codons and remained in frame with V and J, and all other rearrangements were classified as non-productive. CDR3 was defined according to IMGT convention as the region running from the second conserved V-encoded cysteine to the conserved J-encoded phenylalanine. In an earlier analysis of approximately 590 of the donors, sequences lacking an unambiguous match to a single V gene segment were excluded. In an earlier analysis of approximately 500 of the donors, a V segment was called functional when productive rearrangements were above 56.7%, and segregating when the standard deviation between donors exceeded 5%. A statistical classification framework was built for diagnosing cytomegalovirus status from the catalog of TCR beta chain sequences. V and J gene assignment, in a later analysis, came from comparing TCR nucleotide sequences with IMGT/GENE-DB human TR gene sequences. A later analysis assigned CDR3 sequences and most-parsimonious VDJ recombination scenarios with the TCRdist pipeline. In a later analysis, each TCR beta chain was defined by its CDR3 amino acid sequence together with its V-gene family, and reads without a unique V-gene family were excluded. As a way to deal with suspected cross-contamination and a sequencing artifact, a later analysis dropped over 550 nucleotide sequences that were highly shared and had low generation probability. A later analysis calculated a clonal expansion index for each public chain from normalized within-repertoire ranks of inferred template counts. Generation probabilities in a later analysis came from a VDJ recombination model fitted to out-of-frame rearrangements, and those results were checked against IGoR. Hypergeometric tests were used in a later analysis to score TCR-TCR, TCR-HLA and TCR-CMV co-occurrence, with a repertoire-size bias correction applied to the TCR pairs. False discovery rates were estimated in a later analysis by permuting HLA or CMV assignments 20 times. In a later analysis, co-occurring TCRs were grouped with DBSCAN, and TCRdist sequence similarity was added when clustering was performed within HLA-allele-positive subsets. Repertoires with fewer than 30,000 or more than 120,000 public chains, plus five repertoires with anomalous nucleotide sharing, were excluded from co-occurrence clustering. The clones in this table, taken by TCRdb from immuneACCESS, are in-frame only. Not every clone is retained; where verified, under half of the shortfall comes from an unresolved V gene, and the cause of the rest is unknown. V and J calls and clone size are as listed in that table; D and trimming were resolved from the DNA. The table for this sample lists 220,000 or so clones; more than 60% of them were counted only once. The ten largest account for 1.7% of the sample.

The cohort comprised around 700 healthy bone marrow donors. Cohort members were all nominally healthy when sampled, although unrecorded immune exposures were likely present. The donor tested CMV seronegative and was one of the 352 seronegative cohort members. A peripheral blood sample was collected from each donor, and TCR beta sequencing was performed on peripheral blood mononuclear cells. The Qiagen DNeasy Blood Extraction Kit was used to extract genomic DNA from the blood cell samples. Concerning this clone itself: This clone's antigen is unknown. The sample holds no much larger clone one base away, and base qualities are not on file.

Input material: PBMCs. The chain links TRBV11-2 with TRBJ2-5; 9 central nucleotides agree with TRBD2. The TCR sequence derives from a man between 50 and 59 years old in good health and CMV-seronegative. The CDR3 loop reads CASSLEFSGSGKTQYF. The DNA sequence is given as TGTGCCAGCAGCTTAGAGTTTAGCGGGAGCGGAAAGACCCAGTACTTC.